This T cell receptor (beta chain) was sequenced for a study of cytomegalovirus exposure and HLA in healthy donors. This CDR3 region has 13 residues. The germline V gene encodes CDR1 SQVTM and CDR2 ANQGSEA. Trimming cost V 6 bases and J 1 base, with 12 bases left between them. A remark on this clone: Its target is unknown.

The study, taken as a whole, reports: A later analysis showed HLA-associated TCR beta chains outstripping equally common others in clonal expansion. Earlier results showed most TCR beta V segments being productive about 90% or about 30% of the time. CMV serostatus was the sole immune exposure information available.

Researchers ran the PCR with 60 Vbeta and 13 Jbeta primers. Produced via immunoSEQ multiplex PCR; TCRdb's table is partial and in-frame only. This table holds some 200,000 clones, 81% found once. The J gene is TRBJ1-1, the V gene TRBV29-1; D unclear. The clonotype originates from a man in his forties or fifties in good health and CMV-seronegative. Sequencing was performed on PBMCs. The CDR3 DNA sequence: TGCAGCGTCGGAGGGCAGAAGAACACTGAAGCTTTCTTT. It is translated as CSVGGQKNTEAFF. The variable domain in full, completed from reference TRBV29-1 and TRBJ1-1, reads SAVISQKPSRDICQRGTSLTIQCQVDSQVTMMFWYRQQPGQSLTLIATANQGSEATYESGFVIDKFPISRPNLTFSTLTVSNMSPEDSSIYLCSVGGQKNTEAFFGQGTRLTVV.